This T cell receptor (beta chain) was observed in a study of long-term antiretroviral therapy in people with HIV. Overall study: The study's earliest collections predate the 2015 immediate-ART recommendation by about a decade.

It was version v3.0 of the immunoSEQ assay that was run at survey level. This table comes from immunoSEQ multiplex PCR, and its TCRdb copy is limited to in-frame clones, with some not included. The sample holds about 23,000 clones, 81% seen once. Note on this clone: No antigen is known for it.

General study findings and limits: Repertoire dominance by clones expanded before ART was seen at all time points.

V gave up 4 bases and J gave up 10 bases; unmatched junction bases: 10. The length of the CDR3 is 14 residues. Germline CDR1 is SNHLY and CDR2 is FYNNEI. This chain joins TRBV2 and TRBJ2-1; TRBD2 aligns across 7 bases. The receptor was isolated from a man younger than 40 with HIV. The sequencing here drew on unsorted PBMCs, taken 1.5 years after starting antiretroviral therapy. The CDR3 spells CASSGRLAIWEQFF. The DNA of the CDR3 is TGTGCCAGCAGTGGGCGACTAGCCATTTGGGAGCAGTTCTTC.